The 15 T cell receptor beta chains in this list originate from one sample, sequenced in a study of blood T cell repertoires in COVID-19. Generated by immunoSEQ multiplex PCR, the TCRdb table keeps only in-frame clones and is missing some. This table holds 110,000 or so clones, roughly 85% found once. The specimen sequenced was peripheral blood. These receptors were obtained from a woman aged 60-75 years with acute or convalescent COVID-19.

This clone was found a few times. This chain links TRBV7-2 with TRBJ2-1; the match to TRBD2 covers 10 bases. The germline V gene has CDR1 SGHTA and CDR2 FQGNSA. This CDR3 is 15 amino acids long. With 5 bases clipped from V and 5 bases from J, the junction kept 6 bases outside the gene matches. CDR3 in DNA: TGTGCCAGCAGCAAACTAGCGGGGATCAACAATGAGCAGTTCTTC. This sequence encodes CASSKLAGINNEQFF.

The V and J genes are TRBV5-1 and TRBJ2-3; 9 nucleotides match TRBD1. The CDR3 sequence is 15 residues long. Unmatched junction bases numbered 5, after V lost 5 bases and J lost 1 base. The germline V gene encodes CDR1 SGHRS and CDR2 YFSETQ. CDR3: CASSQDRGGTDTQYF. The CDR3 nucleotides are TGCGCCAGCAGTCAGGACAGGGGAGGCACAGATACGCAGTATTTT. Full variable domain (remainder filled in from reference TRBV5-1 and TRBJ2-3): KAGVTQTPRYLIKTRGQQVTLSCSPISGHRSVSWYQQTPGQGLQFLFEYFSETQRNKGNFPGRFSGRQFSNSRSEMNVSTLELGDSALYLCASSQDRGGTDTQYFGPGTRLTVL.

Points on this clone: A read error may account for a junction end that differs from germline. The gene calls are TRBV6-6 and TRBJ1-3, with 8 bases lining up with TRBD1. The CDR3 has 14 amino acids. The V gene's germline CDR1 is MNHNY and CDR2 SVGAGI (reference sequence). The DNA of the CDR3 is TGTGCCAGCAGTCCAGGGGGCTCTAGAAACACCATATATTTT. The encoded protein is CASSPGGSRNTIYF.

This clone was seen only once. This chain connects TRBV6-6 to TRBJ1-5; TRBD1 is a possible D gene (6 bases). Germline V gives CDR1 MNHNY, CDR2 SVGAGI (reference sequence). V was pared by 4 bases and J by 3 bases, with 16 bases between. The CDR3 runs 16 residues. The CDR3 DNA is TGTGCCAGCAGTTTCCCACTCAGGGGCTCCAATCAGCCCCAGCATTTT. Translated: CASSFPLRGSNQPQHF.

This clone was detected only a few times. This chain joins TRBV2 and TRBJ1-1; 7 nucleotides agree with TRBD1. The CDR3 is 14 amino acids. The V gene end was trimmed by 5 bases and the J gene end by 8 bases; junction bases not matched to a gene: 11. CDR1 and CDR2 (germline): SNHLY, FYNNEI. The CDR3 DNA is TGTGCCAGCAGTTATACAGGGGTAGCGGCCGAAGCTTTCTTT. It translates to CASSYTGVAAEAFF.

The count of this clone is one. The V and J genes are TRBV5-1 and TRBJ2-2, with D maybe TRBD2 (6 bases). V dropped 4 bases and J dropped 0 bases, with 7 bases sitting between them. Per germline, CDR1 SGHRS and CDR2 YFSETQ. The CDR3 is made up of 14 amino acids. The CDR3 bases are TGCGCCAGCAGCCGGGAGCCGAACACCGGGGAGCTGTTTTTT. This codes for CASSREPNTGELFF. Looking up the rest from reference TRBV5-1 and TRBJ2-2 gives the full variable domain: KAGVTQTPRYLIKTRGQQVTLSCSPISGHRSVSWYQQTPGQGLQFLFEYFSETQRNKGNFPGRFSGRQFSNSRSEMNVSTLELGDSALYLCASSREPNTGELFFGEGSRLTVL.

This chain links TRBV12-2 with TRBJ1-2; the table's D gene call, TRBD1, was not cross checked with the DNA. TRBV12-2 corresponds to a pseudogene. CDR3 size: 14 residues. The CDR3 DNA sequence: TGTGCAAGTCGCTTACCGGACAGGCACTATGGCTACACCTTC. Translating it yields CASRLPDRHYGYTF.

This clone was detected once. The chain couples TRBV4-1 to TRBJ1-5; no reliable D call. Germline-derived CDR1 and CDR2 are MGHRA and YSYEKL. This CDR3 contains 14 residues. V was trimmed by 0 bases and J by 5 bases, leaving 8 bases between them. For the CDR3, the DNA is TGCGCCAGCAGCCAAGAGGGAGTGGATCAGCCCCAGCATTTT. Translation: CASSQEGVDQPQHF.

CDR3 amino acids: CASSLADTQYF. The DNA of the CDR3 is TGTGCCAGCAGCCTCGCAGATACGCAGTATTTT. The chain employs TRBV3-1 (or the pseudogene TRBV3-2) and TRBJ2-3; D is ambiguous. This CDR3 region has 11 residues. Germline CDR1 and CDR2: LGHDT and YNNKEL (reference sequence). V was trimmed by 4 bases and J by 4 bases, leaving 3 bases between them.

A single count supports this clone. V and J are TRBV3-1 (or the pseudogene TRBV3-2) and TRBJ2-5; D not certain. Germline loops: CDR1 LGHDT, CDR2 YNNKEL (reference sequence). The CDR3 loop spans 13 amino acids. V was clipped by 3 bases and J by 0 bases, with 5 bases between them. In DNA, the CDR3 is TGTGCCAGCAGCCAGAGGTACCAAGAGACCCAGTACTTC. It specifies CASSQRYQETQYF.

This chain joins TRBV4-2 and TRBJ2-3; no reliable D call. The ends were cut back, 4 bases at V and 1 base at J, with 18 bases in the middle. From germline, CDR1 is LGHNA and CDR2 YNFKEQ. The CDR3 spans 17 residues. The CDR3 DNA sequence: TGTGCCAGCAGCCCCCAACTCGCGACGACTGGCACAGATACGCAGTATTTT. Translated, it gives CASSPQLATTGTDTQYF.

In its sample, this clone was seen once. V usage is TRBV5-1 and J usage is TRBJ1-1; tentatively, D is TRBD1 (5 bases). Trimming removed 6 bases from V and 6 bases from J, with 18 bases in between. Germline loops: CDR1 SGHRS, CDR2 YFSETQ. The CDR3 length is 14 residues. CDR3 DNA: TGCGCCAGCACCCCGGGAGGGGTGTTCGCTGAAGCTTTCTTT. Protein: CASTPGGVFAEAFF.

The chain links TRBV7-2 to TRBJ2-5; no clear D gene. Germline CDR1 reads SGHTA; CDR2 reads FQGNSA. The CDR3 has 14 amino acids. V shed 0 bases and J shed 7 bases, with 12 bases lying between them. The CDR3 DNA is TGTGCCAGCAGCTTAGCACCGACGGGTGGGACCCAGTACTTC. Its translation is CASSLAPTGGTQYF.

The gene calls are TRBV7-9 and TRBJ1-3; D may be TRBD1 (5 bases). Germline loops: CDR1 SEHNR, CDR2 FQNEAQ (reference sequence). Trimming shortened V by 5 bases and J by 0 bases, and 23 bases separated the two germline ends. This CDR3 region has 19 residues. The CDR3 here is CASSNVLGVGWSSGNTIYF. The CDR3 nucleotides are TGTGCCAGCAGCAACGTCCTAGGGGTTGGATGGAGCTCTGGAAACACCATATATTTT.

This chain joins TRBV28 and TRBJ1-1, with 8 bases lining up with TRBD1. Unmatched junction bases numbered 9, after V lost 7 bases and J lost 11 bases. CDR3 length: 12 amino acids. Germline V CDR1 and CDR2: MDHEN, SYDVKM. CDR3 amino acids: CASKKTGVEAFF. The CDR3 DNA reads as TGTGCCAGCAAAAAGACAGGGGTCGAGGCTTTCTTT.